These T cell receptor beta chains were read from a single sample in a study of control samples from healthy donors and cancer patients. Libraries were prepared by immunoSEQ multiplex PCR; TCRdb keeps only in-frame clonotypes and omits some of them. Of around 93,000 clones listed, about nine tenths are singletons. The source material was blood. These receptors were collected from a human donor in good health. The donor label of this sample is uncertain. CDR3s include the opening cysteine and the closing phenylalanine or tryptophan. A D gene is named only where the DNA matches it firmly. Clone size is stated in some rows and not others, as once, few, many or a class when expanded.

v_call,d_call,j_call,clone_size,cdr3_nt,cdr3_aa
TRBV18,TRBD1,TRBJ1-2,-,TGTGCCAGCTCGACGACAGGGCTGGGCGGCTACACCTTC,CASSTTGLGGYTF
TRBV6-2/TRBV6-3,-,TRBJ1-2,-,TGTGCCAGCAGTTACTCTGGCGGCAGGGCGACCTTC,CASSYSGGRATF
TRBV3-1/TRBV3-2,-,TRBJ2-5,-,TGTGCCAGCAGCCAAGGGAGAGAGACCCAGTACTTC,CASSQGRETQYF
TRBV24-1,-,TRBJ2-1,few,TGTGCCACCAGTGGAGAGGACCGCACCAATGAGCAGTTCTTC,CATSGEDRTNEQFF
TRBV6-5,-,TRBJ1-1,-,TGTGCCAGCAGTTACTTAGCCTCAGTGAACACTGAAGCTTTCTTT,CASSYLASVNTEAFF
TRBV6-5,TRBD2,TRBJ2-7,once,TGTGCCAGCAGACGTCCCGGGACTATTGTCGGCGAGCAGTACTTC,CASRRPGTIVGEQYF
TRBV4-3,-,TRBJ1-1,-,TGCGCCAGCAGCCAAGATGGAGAGGGACTGAACACTGAAGCTTTCTTT,CASSQDGEGLNTEAFF
TRBV4-1,-,TRBJ2-1,-,TGCGCCAGCAGCCAAGCGGGATACAATGAGCAGTTCTTC,CASSQAGYNEQFF
TRBV9,-,TRBJ1-1,-,TGTGCCAGCAGCGCAATGAACACTGAAGCTTTCTTT,CASSAMNTEAFF
TRBV2,-,TRBJ2-3,-,TGTGCCAGCGGGGAGGAAGATACGCAGTATTTT,CASGEEDTQYF
TRBV7-6,-,TRBJ2-7,-,TGTGCCAGCAGCTTAGCGGATACAGTTTCCCACGAGCAGTACTTC,CASSLADTVSHEQYF
TRBV20-1,-,TRBJ2-7,-,TGCAGTGCTTCCCCGAGTTACGAGCAGTACTTC,CSASPSYEQYF
TRBV12-3/TRBV12-4,-,TRBJ2-1,-,TGTGCCAGCAGGCTAGCGTTGGCTGAGCAGTTCTTC,CASRLALAEQFF
TRBV4-3,TRBD1,TRBJ1-6,few,TGCGCCAGCAGCCAAGATTTCTTCGGGACAGATAATTCACCCCTCCACTTT,CASSQDFFGTDNSPLHF
TRBV19,-,TRBJ1-5,-,TGTGCCAGTAATCCAGCGGGGGGTCAGCCCCAGCATTTT,CASNPAGGQPQHF
TRBV5-4,TRBD1,TRBJ1-3,-,TGTGCCAGCAGCCCAGGGGGAACCTCTGGAAACACCATATATTTT,CASSPGGTSGNTIYF